This entry lists 27 T cell receptor beta chains sequenced from one sample in a study of blood T cell repertoires in COVID-19. Libraries were prepared by immunoSEQ multiplex PCR; TCRdb keeps only in-frame clonotypes and omits some of them. The sample carries 200,000 to 250,000 clones, 65% to 85% recorded once. The specimen was peripheral blood. The receptor source for this set is a woman between 25 and 40 years old with COVID-19, enrolled during active disease.

The chain recombines TRBV2 with TRBJ1-4, with D tentatively TRBD1 (5 bases). Trimming took 1 base from V and 7 from J, leaving 10 bases between them. The germline CDR1 and CDR2 sequences are SNHLY and FYNNEI. This CDR3 region has 14 residues. Here the CDR3 reads CASSEGQGGEKLFF. The DNA of the CDR3 is TGTGCCAGCAGTGAAGGTCAGGGAGGTGAAAAACTGTTTTTT.

Only a few counts were recorded for this clone. The V and J genes are TRBV30 and TRBJ1-2; TRBD1 matches 7 bases. CDR3 length: 14 amino acids. The germline V gene encodes CDR1 GTSNPN and CDR2 SVGIG (reference sequence). V trimming: 1 base; J trimming: 7 bases; junction bases outside the gene matches: 9. The CDR3 DNA follows: TGTGCCTGGAGTGCGCATAGACAGGGTGGTGGCTACACCTTC. Translated, it gives CAWSAHRQGGGYTF.

The chain recombines TRBV5-4 with TRBJ1-1, with TRBD1 matching over 9 bases. Germline CDR1 reads SGHNT; CDR2 reads YYREEE (reference sequence). With 0 bases clipped from V and 8 bases from J, the junction kept 5 bases outside the gene matches. CDR3 length: 14 residues. CDR3 in amino acids: CASSLALQGAEAFF. CDR3 DNA sequence: TGTGCCAGCAGCTTGGCGCTACAGGGGGCCGAAGCTTTCTTT.

The chain links TRBV5-1 to TRBJ2-7; possible D gene TRBD1, 6 bases. V dropped 0 bases and J dropped 6 bases, with 13 bases sitting between them. Germline loops: CDR1 SGHRS, CDR2 YFSETQ. This CDR3 has 14 residues. The DNA of the CDR3 is TGCGCCAGCAGCTTGGTGTGGGGGCGCAGCGAGCAGTACTTC. Translated: CASSLVWGRSEQYF.

This clone was counted once. The gene calls are TRBV6-1 and TRBJ1-5; no firm D call. Germline lookup yields CDR1 MNHNS and CDR2 SASEGT. V was clipped by 3 bases and J by 2 bases, with 5 bases between them. The CDR3 has 13 residues. The CDR3 DNA reads as TGTGCCAGCAGTGAGGCAGGCAATCAGCCCCAGCATTTT. Its translation is CASSEAGNQPQHF.

This chain connects TRBV6-5 to TRBJ2-2; TRBD2 agrees at 7 bases. This CDR3 has 16 amino acids. CDR1 and CDR2 from the germline V gene are MNHEY and SVGAGI. Trimming removed 0 bases from V and 1 base from J; junction bases left unmatched: 2. CDR3 in amino acids: CASSYSIAGNTGELFF. In nucleotides, the CDR3 is TGTGCCAGCAGTTACTCGATAGCGGGGAACACCGGGGAGCTGTTTTTT.

This clone was counted only a few times. The rearrangement uses TRBV9 and TRBJ2-7; 10 bases line up with TRBD2. The CDR3 is 14 residues long. Unmatched junction bases numbered 11, after V lost 7 bases and J lost 7 bases. CDR1 is SGDLS and CDR2 is YYNGEE in the germline V gene. The CDR3 bases are TGTGCCAGCGCAGGGGCAGCGGGAGGGGGAGAGCAGTACTTC. This sequence encodes CASAGAAGGGEQYF.

DNA of the CDR3: TGTGCCAGCAGTGACAGGGTCGACAATGAGCAGTTCTTC. It encodes CASSDRVDNEQFF. This chain uses TRBV2 with TRBJ2-1, with D possibly matching TRBD1 (5 bases). Germline lookup yields CDR1 SNHLY and CDR2 FYNNEI. This CDR3 has 13 amino acids. Trimming left V 3 bases short and J 5 bases short, with 8 bases between. The full variable domain, with the rest looked up from reference TRBV2 and TRBJ2-1, is EPEVTQTPSHQVTQMGQEVILRCVPISNHLYFYWYRQILGQKVEFLVSFYNNEISEKSEIFDDQFSVERPDGSNFTLKIRSTKLEDSAMYFCASSDRVDNEQFFGPGTRLTVL.

J is TRBJ1-5 and V is TRBV27, with TRBD1 as a possible D gene (6 bases). This CDR3 spans 16 amino acids. Trimming stripped 1 base from V and 3 bases from J, with 13 bases between. Germline V lookup: CDR1 MNHEY, CDR2 SMNVEV (reference sequence). CDR3 protein: CASSLFSRGFNQPQHF. The DNA for the CDR3 is TGTGCCAGCAGTTTATTTTCCAGGGGATTCAATCAGCCCCAGCATTTT.

V and J are TRBV28 and TRBJ1-6; no clear D gene. Germline CDR1 MDHEN, CDR2 SYDVKM. The length of the CDR3 is 15 residues. The V end was cut by 5 bases, the J end by 0 bases, with 8 bases between. CDR3 in amino acids: CASSPPGSYNSPLHF. In DNA, the CDR3 is TGTGCCAGCAGTCCCCCCGGCTCCTATAATTCACCCCTCCACTTT.

The chain recombines TRBV6-5 with TRBJ1-6; maybe TRBD1 (6 bases). CDR1 and CDR2 (germline): MNHEY, SVGAGI. V was pared by 2 bases and J by 2 bases, with 10 bases between. This CDR3 region has 16 residues. The CDR3 DNA reads TGTGCCAGCAGTTACGGCGGGGGCCCCTATAATTCACCCCTCCACTTT. It encodes CASSYGGGPYNSPLHF.

In nucleotides, the CDR3 is TGTGCCAGCAGTTTAGGAGGGAGGGCCCTATTCTTC. The encoded protein is CASSLGGRALFF. The rearrangement joins TRBV12-3 or TRBV12-4 to TRBJ2-1; 7 bases are a match to TRBD2. The V and J ends lost 1 base and 16 bases, in that order; junction bases with no gene match: 7. This CDR3 is built from 12 residues.

The rearrangement links TRBV5-6 to TRBJ2-7; 9 bases line up with TRBD1. Germline CDR1 and CDR2: SGHDT and YYEEEE. The V and J ends lost 2 bases and 4 bases, in that order; junction bases with no gene match: 4. This CDR3 comprises 14 residues. The CDR3 sequence is CASSFGTGRYEQYF. The CDR3, as DNA: TGTGCCAGCAGCTTTGGGACAGGGAGATACGAGCAGTACTTC.

The gene calls are TRBV7-3 and TRBJ1-2; 7 bases map to TRBD1. Germline-derived CDR1 and CDR2 are SGHTA and FQGTGA. With 0 bases clipped from V and 8 bases from J, the junction kept 6 bases outside the gene matches. The CDR3 length is 14 residues. CDR3 sequence reads: CASSLTGQGGGYTF. The CDR3, as DNA: TGTGCCAGCAGCTTAACGGGGCAGGGGGGCGGCTACACCTTC.

V and J are TRBV28 and TRBJ2-5, with D uncertain. This CDR3 is built from 12 residues. Germline CDR1 reads MDHEN; CDR2 reads SYDVKM. V was clipped by 5 bases and J by 3 bases, with 7 bases between them. The CDR3 coding sequence is TGTGCCAGCAGTGACATCGAAGAGACCCAGTACTTC. Amino acid sequence: CASSDIEETQYF. Supplemented by reference TRBV28 and TRBJ2-5, the full variable domain reads DVKVTQSSRYLVKRTGEKVFLECVQDMDHENMFWYRQDPGLGLRLIYFSYDVKMKEKGDIPEGYSVSREKKERFSLILESASTNQTSMYLCASSDIEETQYFGPGTRLLVL.

The V call is TRBV7-3, the J call TRBJ1-1; 9 bases are shared with TRBD1. With V trimmed by 4 bases and J by 5 bases, 8 bases remained unmatched. Germline V lookup: CDR1 SGHTA, CDR2 FQGTGA. The CDR3 is 15 residues long. CDR3 region: CASSSHGQGKTEAFF. DNA of the CDR3: TGTGCCAGCAGCTCCCACGGACAGGGGAAAACTGAAGCTTTCTTT.

This chain joins TRBV6-5 and TRBJ2-7; D might be TRBD1 (5 bases). V lost 1 base and J 3 bases, leaving 16 bases between the germline ends. Germline CDR1 and CDR2: MNHEY and SVGAGI. There are 16 residues in the CDR3. The CDR3 spells CASSYWAGNKLYEQYF. In DNA form, the CDR3 reads TGTGCCAGCAGTTACTGGGCAGGGAATAAGCTCTACGAGCAGTACTTC.

The chain is built from TRBV4-3 and TRBJ1-6; 7 bases align to TRBD1. This CDR3 has 19 amino acids. Germline values: CDR1 LGHNA, CDR2 YSLEER. With V trimmed by 0 bases and J by 7 bases, 15 bases remained unmatched. In DNA form, the CDR3 reads TGCGCCAGCAGCCAAGATCTCGTTACCGGGACAGTCGGAAATTCACCCCTCCACTTT. Translated, it gives CASSQDLVTGTVGNSPLHF.

Regarding this clone: The same CDR3 can be traced to other DNA sequences in this sample. This chain uses TRBV2 with TRBJ1-1; the match to TRBD1 covers 7 bases. The CDR3 spans 13 residues. With V trimmed by 5 bases and J by 5 bases, 5 bases remained unmatched. Looked up from germline, CDR1 is SNHLY and CDR2 is FYNNEI. CDR3 protein: CASSTGAGTEAFF. CDR3 nucleotide sequence: TGTGCCAGCAGTACAGGGGCTGGAACTGAAGCTTTCTTT.

This clone was observed once. V is TRBV30 and J is TRBJ1-6; D call uncertain. V was pared by 0 bases and J by 6 bases, with 9 bases between. CDR3 size: 14 residues. Looked up from germline, CDR1 is GTSNPN and CDR2 is SVGIG (reference sequence). The CDR3 nucleotides read TGTGCCTGGAGTGTCGGGGTGGGTAATTCACCCCTCCACTTT. Its translation is CAWSVGVGNSPLHF. The whole variable domain, filled in from reference TRBV30 and TRBJ1-6, reads SQTIHQWPATLVQPVGSPLSLECTVEGTSNPNLYWYRQAAGRGLQLLFYSVGIGQISSEVPQNLSASRPQDRQFILSSKKLLLSDSGFYLCAWSVGVGNSPLHFGNGTRLTVT.

The chain employs TRBV7-3 and TRBJ1-1; D is uncertain. V was cut by 5 bases and J by 1 base, with 8 bases left in between. CDR1 is SGHTA and CDR2 is FQGTGA in the germline V gene. The CDR3 spans 13 residues. CDR3 coding DNA: TGTGCCAGCAGCGCCACACGGAACACTGAAGCTTTCTTT. This gives the protein CASSATRNTEAFF.

The genes are TRBV5-4 and TRBJ2-2; D perhaps matches TRBD1 (6 bases). Germline lookup yields CDR1 SGHNT and CDR2 YYREEE (reference sequence). V shed 4 bases and J shed 4 bases, with 14 bases lying between them. The CDR3 is made up of 15 amino acids. The CDR3 nucleotides are TGTGCCAGCAGCACAGGGACAAGCCGCACCGGGGAGCTGTTTTTT. This encodes CASSTGTSRTGELFF.

The chain couples TRBV30 to TRBJ1-2; D remains ambiguous. The CDR3 covers 13 residues. The V gene lost 0 bases and the J gene lost 4 bases, with 9 bases spanning the gap. Germline-derived CDR1 and CDR2 are GTSNPN and SVGIG (reference sequence). For the CDR3, the DNA is TGTGCCTGGAGTGTACTCAGGATCTATGGCTACACCTTC. It specifies CAWSVLRIYGYTF.

The CDR3 region is CASSLSGLPDYEQYF. Written as DNA, the CDR3 is TGTGCCAGCAGCTTAAGTGGGCTACCCGACTACGAGCAGTACTTC. V and J are TRBV13 and TRBJ2-7; D not resolved. The length of the CDR3 is 15 residues. Per the germline V gene, CDR1 is PRHDT and CDR2 is FYEKMQ (reference sequence). V lost 2 bases to trimming and J lost 3 bases, with 14 bases between them.

This chain connects TRBV7-8 to TRBJ2-7, with TRBD2 matching over 9 bases. With V trimmed by 2 bases and J by 2 bases, 7 bases remained unmatched. The CDR3 has 16 residues. Germline V gene lookup returns CDR1 SGHVS and CDR2 FQNEAQ. CDR3 coding DNA: TGTGCCAGCAGCTTACAGAGCGGGGGGCGAACCTACGAGCAGTACTTC. Translating gives CASSLQSGGRTYEQYF.

The chain carries TRBV11-1 and TRBJ2-1; TRBD2 might be the D (5 bases). Germline CDR1 SGHAT, CDR2 FQDESV (reference sequence). The length of the CDR3 is 15 residues. V shed 2 bases and J shed 8 bases, with 16 bases lying between them. Here the CDR3 reads CASSLLASVTDEQFF. CDR3 nucleotide sequence: TGTGCCAGCAGCTTACTAGCCAGTGTGACGGATGAGCAGTTCTTC.

The J gene is TRBJ1-5, the V gene TRBV27, with TRBD1 matching over 11 bases. The CDR3 spans 16 residues. The junction had 9 bases not matched to a gene; V was cut back by 8 bases and J by 3 bases. CDR1 is MNHEY, CDR2 SMNVEV, per germline (reference sequence). The CDR3 loop reads CASGSGTGGHNQPQHF. CDR3 DNA: TGTGCCAGCGGATCCGGGACAGGGGGTCACAATCAGCCCCAGCATTTT.